This T cell receptor (beta chain) derives from a study of OX40 agonist ivuxolimab in advanced cancers. Study-level background: Three patients, one with hepatocellular carcinoma and two with cutaneous melanoma, achieved partial responses.

Trimming removed 7 bases at V and 0 bases at J, with 11 bases between. The CDR3 is 13 amino acids. Germline CDR1 and CDR2: SQVTM and ANQGSEA. The method was immunoSEQ multiplex PCR; TCRdb's version includes in-frame clones alone and lacks a portion of them. The data show tens of thousands of clones, with 88% seen just once and approximately 30% held by the top ten. Overall study results and limits: What antigens the expanded peripheral T cells recognized was never established. Among the lowest peripheral clonal expansion occurred in 0.1-3.0 mg/kg partial responders.

Individuals having autoimmune disease history or systemic immunosuppression were not enrolled. A word on this clone: Its cognate antigen is unknown.

This specimen was CD4+ or CD8+ T cells sorted from blood, taken in a trial of the OX40 agonist ivuxolimab. The chain joins TRBV29-1 to TRBJ2-3; D unclear. The TCR comes from an adult with an advanced solid tumor such as melanoma, head and neck, liver or kidney cancer. The chain's CDR3 is CSASAASTDTQYF. The CDR3 DNA follows: TGCAGCGCTTCGGCCGCAAGCACAGATACGCAGTATTTT.